The 18 T cell receptor beta chains reported below all come from one sample, sequenced in a study of early T cells in non-severe SARS-CoV-2 infection. From the 5' RACE reads, TCRdb called clonotypes with MiXCR, one entry per CDR3 protein. The table includes roughly 90,000 distinct CDR3 sequences, roughly 15% detected once. The sample taken for sequencing was whole blood. The receptors were sampled from an adult who was a healthcare worker with PCR-confirmed SARS-CoV-2 infection or an uninfected control (not recorded which).

This clonotype has only a few counts. The chain joins TRBV5-1 to TRBJ2-1; 7 bases are a match to TRBD1. Looked up from germline, CDR1 is SGHRS and CDR2 is YFSETQ. V shed 3 bases and J 8 bases; nucleotides not matched to a gene: 2. The CDR3 is 12 amino acids. The CDR3 reads CASSSQGDEQFF. For the CDR3, the DNA is TGCGCCAGCAGCTCCCAGGGGGATGAGCAGTTCTTC.

V usage is TRBV3-1 and J usage is TRBJ1-2; possible D gene TRBD1, 5 bases. V was shortened by 4 bases and J by 3 bases, with 6 bases between the two germline ends. Germline CDR1 and CDR2: LGHDT and YNNKEL (reference sequence). CDR3 length equals 12 residues. The CDR3 region is CASSLGDYGYTF. The CDR3 DNA follows: TGTGCCAGCAGCCTAGGGGACTATGGCTACACCTTC.

This clonotype was seen only a few times. CDR3 in DNA: TGTGCCAGCTCACTTGACAGGATGAGAGCTTTCTTT. Amino acids: CASSLDRMRAFF. V gene TRBV18 combines with J gene TRBJ1-1; D is perhaps TRBD1 (6 bases). The CDR3 runs 12 residues. The germline CDR1 and CDR2 sequences are KGHSH and LQKENI. Trimming left V 4 bases short and J 10 bases short, with 13 bases between. Drawing the rest from reference TRBV18 and TRBJ1-1, the complete variable domain is NAGVMQNPRHLVRRRGQEARLRCSPMKGHSHVYWYRQLPEEGLKFMVYLQKENIIDESGMPKERFSAEFPKEGPSILRIQQVVRGDSAAYFCASSLDRMRAFFGQGTRLTVV.

Ten or more counts support this clonotype. The chain carries TRBV7-8 and TRBJ1-2; D gene unclear. The V gene lost 1 base and the J gene lost 0 bases, with 9 bases spanning the gap. CDR3 length: 15 residues. The germline gives CDR1 SGHVS, CDR2 FQNEAQ. The CDR3 sequence: CASSLVPGSNYGYTF. The CDR3 region has the DNA TGTGCCAGCAGCTTAGTGCCGGGGTCTAACTATGGCTACACCTTC.

The chain carries TRBV2 and TRBJ2-1; 11 bases align to TRBD2. The CDR3 is made up of 14 amino acids. Losses at the gene ends were 5 bases for V and 5 bases for J; bases not matched to a gene: 2. Per the germline V gene, CDR1 is SNHLY and CDR2 is FYNNEI. The CDR3 bases are TGTGCCAGCAGTAGACTAGCGGGGCACAATGAGCAGTTCTTC. This translates into CASSRLAGHNEQFF.

This clonotype has only a few counts. The rearrangement links TRBV18 to TRBJ1-6, with D tentatively TRBD1 (5 bases). V was cut by 0 bases and J by 2 bases, with 17 bases left in between. From germline, CDR1 is KGHSH and CDR2 LQKENI. The CDR3 loop spans 19 amino acids. In DNA form, the CDR3 reads TGTGCCAGCTCACCACCGGGCCCAAGAGGGGCGACCTATAATTCACCCCTCCACTTT. Its protein product is CASSPPGPRGATYNSPLHF.

The chain combines TRBV9 with TRBJ2-5; 14 nucleotides align to TRBD2. The germline CDR1 and CDR2 sequences are SGDLS and YYNGEE. J gave up 2 bases and V 3 bases, and 3 bases lay outside the gene matches. The CDR3 has 16 residues. CDR3 region: CASSARLAGGQETQYF. For the CDR3, the DNA is TGTGCCAGCAGCGCCCGACTAGCGGGGGGGCAAGAGACCCAGTACTTC.

This clonotype was seen more than once but under ten times. CDR3 nucleotides: TGCGCCAGCAGCCCTGGGGCGCAGGTTGGCACCGGGGAGCTGTTTTTT. This translates into CASSPGAQVGTGELFF. This chain connects TRBV5-1 to TRBJ2-2, with a possible D match to TRBD1 (5 bases). This CDR3 has 16 residues. Trimming cost V 4 bases and J 4 bases, with 17 bases left between them. Germline CDR1 is SGHRS and CDR2 is YFSETQ.

The chain links TRBV7-2 to TRBJ1-5, with TRBD1 as a possible D gene (6 bases). CDR3 length: 17 amino acids. Germline CDR1 is SGHTA and CDR2 is FQGNSA. Trimming removed 5 bases at V and 0 bases at J, with 17 bases between. Here the CDR3 reads CASSRWGGPDSNQPQHF. The CDR3 DNA reads as TGTGCCAGCAGCCGGTGGGGGGGCCCGGATAGCAATCAGCCCCAGCATTTT.

The V and J genes are TRBV6-6 and TRBJ1-5; 7 nucleotides match TRBD1. Per germline, CDR1 MNHNY and CDR2 SVGAGI (reference sequence). V lost 6 bases, J lost 6 bases, and 2 bases stayed unmatched. The CDR3 extends over 12 amino acids. For the CDR3, the DNA is TGTGCCAGCAGGACAGGGATTCAGCCCCAGCATTTT. Its translation: CASRTGIQPQHF.

The CDR3 DNA reads TGTGCAGCAAAAGACAGGGACCATGGCTACACCTTC. Translating gives CAAKDRDHGYTF. The V call is TRBV5-4, the J call TRBJ1-2; TRBD1 aligns across 7 bases. Per the germline V gene, CDR1 is SGHNT and CDR2 is YYREEE (reference sequence). The CDR3 has 12 amino acids.

The chain links TRBV5-5 to TRBJ1-1; TRBD1 might be the D (5 bases). The CDR3 runs 13 residues. The ends were cut back, 2 bases at V and 3 bases at J, with 8 bases in the middle. The germline CDR1 and CDR2 sequences are SGHKS and YYEKEE (reference sequence). The CDR3 sequence: CASSFLGHTEAFF. The CDR3 nucleotides are TGTGCCAGCAGCTTCCTGGGGCACACTGAAGCTTTCTTT. Based on the CDR3 plus reference TRBV5-5 and TRBJ1-1, the full variable domain is DAGVTQSPTHLIKTRGQQVTLRCSPISGHKSVSWYQQVLGQGPQFIFQYYEKEERGRGNFPDRFSARQFPNYSSELNVNALLLGDSALYLCASSFLGHTEAFFGQGTRLTVV.

This clonotype was seen ten or more times. The V and J genes are TRBV7-3 and TRBJ2-3, with 9 bases aligning to TRBD2. The V segment lost 3 bases and the J segment 2 bases; nucleotides outside the gene matches: 3. Germline lookup yields CDR1 SGHTA and CDR2 FQGTGA. CDR3 length equals 15 residues. As DNA, the CDR3 is TGTGCCAGCAGCTTTAGCGGGGGACCCACAGATACGCAGTATTTT. As protein: CASSFSGGPTDTQYF. The full variable domain, in which reference TRBV7-3 and TRBJ2-3 provide the parts outside the CDR3, is GAGVSQTPSNKVTEKGKYVELRCDPISGHTALYWYRQSLGQGPEFLIYFQGTGAADDSGLPNDRFFAVRPEGSVSTLKIQRTERGDSAVYLCASSFSGGPTDTQYFGPGTRLTVL.

This clonotype was recorded many times. The CDR3 here is CASSLGPGAYEQYV. CDR3 sequence (DNA): TGTGCCAGCAGCTTAGGGCCAGGGGCCTACGAGCAGTACGTC. This sequence joins TRBV7-2 and TRBJ2-7, with D possibly being TRBD1 (6 bases). The CDR3 loop spans 14 amino acids. From germline, CDR1 is SGHTA and CDR2 FQGNSA. V lost 1 base and J 2 bases, leaving 9 bases between the germline ends.

This clonotype was seen at least ten times. J is TRBJ2-1 and V is TRBV12-3 or TRBV12-4; TRBD2 matches 10 bases. The CDR3 totals 15 residues. The J segment lost 8 bases and the V segment lost 5 bases, leaving 9 bases of the junction unmatched. The CDR3 loop is CASSPLAGGSDEQFF. In nucleotides, the CDR3 is TGTGCCAGCAGTCCCTTAGCGGGGGGTTCGGATGAGCAGTTCTTC.

At least ten counts were recorded for this clonotype. The chain employs TRBV10-1 and TRBJ1-1; D is unclear. V gave up 4 bases and J gave up 0 bases, with 12 bases separating them. The germline V gene encodes CDR1 WNHNN and CDR2 SYGVQD (reference sequence). This CDR3 contains 15 residues. The CDR3 region is CASSARRTVNTEAFF. For the CDR3, the DNA is TGCGCCAGCAGTGCCCGGCGGACGGTGAACACTGAAGCTTTCTTT.

This clonotype was seen only a few times. The rearrangement uses TRBV5-1 and TRBJ2-3; D is undetermined. Between the trimmed V and J ends, which lost 1 base and 1 base, there was a span of 7 bases. The CDR3 has 14 residues. CDR1 SGHRS and CDR2 YFSETQ come from the germline V gene. The CDR3 loop is CASSLYDRTDTQYF. CDR3 in DNA: TGCGCCAGCAGCTTGTATGACCGCACAGATACGCAGTATTTT.

This clonotype showed up just a few times. The CDR3 region is CSARGAGRGEFGTEAFF. CDR3 in DNA: TGCAGTGCTAGAGGGGCCGGGCGCGGCGAGTTTGGCACTGAAGCTTTCTTT. The chain recombines TRBV20-1 with TRBJ1-1, with no clear D. The V end was cut by 1 base, the J end by 4 bases, with 22 bases between. There are 17 residues in the CDR3. CDR1 and CDR2 (germline): DFQATT, SNEGSKA (reference sequence).